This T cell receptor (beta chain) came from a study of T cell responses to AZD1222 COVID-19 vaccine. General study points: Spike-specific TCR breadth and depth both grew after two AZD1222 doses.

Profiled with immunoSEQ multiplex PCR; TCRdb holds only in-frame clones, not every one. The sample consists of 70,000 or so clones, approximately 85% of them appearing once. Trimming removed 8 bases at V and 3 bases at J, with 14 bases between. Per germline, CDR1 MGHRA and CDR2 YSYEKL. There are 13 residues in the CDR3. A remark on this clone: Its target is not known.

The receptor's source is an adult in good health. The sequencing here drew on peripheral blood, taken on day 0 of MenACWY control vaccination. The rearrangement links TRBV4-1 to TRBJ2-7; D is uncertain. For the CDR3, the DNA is TGCGCCAGCTCTAGTGATTCGATCTACGAGCAGTACTTC. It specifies CASSSDSIYEQYF.